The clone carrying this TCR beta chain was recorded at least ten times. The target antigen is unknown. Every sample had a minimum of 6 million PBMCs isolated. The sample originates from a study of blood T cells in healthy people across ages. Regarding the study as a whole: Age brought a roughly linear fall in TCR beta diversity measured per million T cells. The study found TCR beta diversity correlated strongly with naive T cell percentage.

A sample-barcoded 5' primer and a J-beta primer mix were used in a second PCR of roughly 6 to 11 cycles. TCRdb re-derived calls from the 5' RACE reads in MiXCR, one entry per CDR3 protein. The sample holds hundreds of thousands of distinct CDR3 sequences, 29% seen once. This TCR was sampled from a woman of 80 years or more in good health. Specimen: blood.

CDR3 sequence: CASTIEGGDGYTF. In DNA, the CDR3 is TGTGCCAGCACTATCGAGGGAGGGGATGGCTACACCTTC. The genes are TRBV12-3 or TRBV12-4 and TRBJ1-2, with TRBD1 as a possible D gene (5 bases). The ends were cut back, 7 bases at V and 6 bases at J, with 15 bases in the middle. The CDR3 covers 13 residues.